These T cell receptor beta chains were read from a single sample in a study of blood T cell repertoires in COVID-19. The assay was immunoSEQ multiplex PCR, and TCRdb's table has in-frame clones only and misses some. The sample lists about 160,000 clones; approximately 87% were seen once. Sequencing was done on a sample of peripheral blood. These receptor sequences come from a woman in her sixties or seventies with COVID-19, enrolled during active disease. Each CDR3 is given with its conserved first and last residue. The order of the fields is CDR3 DNA, CDR3 protein, J gene, V gene, clone size, D gene. D genes are given only for firm matches. Clone size appears in some rows only: once, few, many, or a class for an expanded clone.

CDR3nt: TGTGCCAGCAGCTCGGACGGGACAGGGGGAAACACCATATATTTT
CDR3aa: CASSSDGTGGNTIYF
j_gene: TRBJ1-3
v_gene: TRBV5-5
abundance: -
d_gene: TRBD1

CDR3nt: TGTGCCAGCAGTGAGAACGCTCGGGGGAGAGATGGCTACACCTTC
CDR3aa: CASSENARGRDGYTF
j_gene: TRBJ1-2
v_gene: TRBV2
abundance: few
d_gene: -

CDR3nt: TGTGCCAGCAGCACGTACAGGGGTGGGGCTGAAGCTTTCTTT
CDR3aa: CASSTYRGGAEAFF
j_gene: TRBJ1-1
v_gene: TRBV7-9
abundance: -
d_gene: TRBD1

CDR3nt: TGTGCCAGCAGCCCTAGCGGGGGGATCGAGACCCAGTACTTC
CDR3aa: CASSPSGGIETQYF
j_gene: TRBJ2-5
v_gene: TRBV5-4
abundance: -
d_gene: TRBD2

CDR3nt: TGTGCCAGCAGCCAAGTAGGCCGTGGGGCTGAAAAACTGTTTTTT
CDR3aa: CASSQVGRGAEKLFF
j_gene: TRBJ1-4
v_gene: TRBV14
abundance: once
d_gene: -

CDR3nt: TGTGCCAGTAGTATCCCTGGGCTACAACTCGGCTACACCTTC
CDR3aa: CASSIPGLQLGYTF
j_gene: TRBJ1-2
v_gene: TRBV19
abundance: -
d_gene: -

CDR3nt: TGTGCCAGCAGCTTCCTGCAGGGTTCGGGGGAGCTGTTTTTT
CDR3aa: CASSFLQGSGELFF
j_gene: TRBJ2-2
v_gene: TRBV5-4
abundance: -
d_gene: -

CDR3nt: TGTGCCAGCTCATCACGGGACAGGAATCTAGCCGGGGAGCTGTTTTTT
CDR3aa: CASSSRDRNLAGELFF
j_gene: TRBJ2-2
v_gene: TRBV18
abundance: -
d_gene: TRBD1

CDR3nt: TGTGCCAGCTCACCAGCTAATAGCAATCAGCCCCAGCATTTT
CDR3aa: CASSPANSNQPQHF
j_gene: TRBJ1-5
v_gene: TRBV18
abundance: -
d_gene: -

CDR3nt: TGTGCCAGCAGCTTAATCCCTTCCCCCATGCGACCCCTCCACTTT
CDR3aa: CASSLIPSPMRPLHF
j_gene: TRBJ1-6
v_gene: TRBV11-2
abundance: -
d_gene: -

CDR3nt: TGCGCCAGCAGAGGGGACTATAATTCACCCCTCCACTTT
CDR3aa: CASRGDYNSPLHF
j_gene: TRBJ1-6
v_gene: TRBV5-1
abundance: -
d_gene: -

CDR3nt: TGTGCCTGGAGCGCTGACAGGGGCGGTCTTGAAAAACTGTTTTTT
CDR3aa: CAWSADRGGLEKLFF
j_gene: TRBJ1-4
v_gene: TRBV30
abundance: -
d_gene: TRBD1

CDR3nt: TGTGCCAGCAGCTTGGGCCCCAGGCGGTCGGGGACTGAAGCTTTCTTT
CDR3aa: CASSLGPRRSGTEAFF
j_gene: TRBJ1-1
v_gene: TRBV5-4
abundance: -
d_gene: -

CDR3nt: TGTGCCACCAGCACTAACTTGGTCAATCAGCCCCAGCATTTT
CDR3aa: CATSTNLVNQPQHF
j_gene: TRBJ1-5
v_gene: TRBV15
abundance: -
d_gene: -

CDR3nt: TGTGCCAGCAGCACCAAGACTAGCGGGGGGGCCAAATCCTACGAGCAGTACTTC
CDR3aa: CASSTKTSGGAKSYEQYF
j_gene: TRBJ2-7
v_gene: TRBV11-2
abundance: -
d_gene: TRBD2

CDR3nt: TGTGCCAGCAGCTTACTACTTCTCTACGAGCAGTACTTC
CDR3aa: CASSLLLLYEQYF
j_gene: TRBJ2-7
v_gene: TRBV7-2
abundance: -
d_gene: -

CDR3nt: TGCAGTGCTAGTCGGGTTGGAACCTTC
CDR3aa: CSASRVGTF
j_gene: TRBJ1-2
v_gene: TRBV20-1
abundance: once
d_gene: -

CDR3nt: TGTGCCAGCAGCTCCGGACTAGCGGGGGTTGAGCAGTTCTTC
CDR3aa: CASSSGLAGVEQFF
j_gene: TRBJ2-1
v_gene: TRBV11-1
abundance: -
d_gene: TRBD2

CDR3nt: TGTGCCAGCAAGAGGACAGAAAATTCACCCCTCCACTTT
CDR3aa: CASKRTENSPLHF
j_gene: TRBJ1-6
v_gene: TRBV6-5
abundance: once
d_gene: -

CDR3nt: TGCGCCAGCAGCGACCAAGCGGGGGGATACACCGGGGAGCTGTTTTTT
CDR3aa: CASSDQAGGYTGELFF
j_gene: TRBJ2-2
v_gene: TRBV5-1
abundance: few
d_gene: TRBD2

CDR3nt: TGTGCCAGCAGCCCGGGGGGCTCCTACGAGCAGTACTTC
CDR3aa: CASSPGGSYEQYF
j_gene: TRBJ2-7
v_gene: TRBV7-3
abundance: -
d_gene: TRBD2

CDR3nt: TGTGCCATCAGTTCAAACGGGAACTATGGCTACACCTTC
CDR3aa: CAISSNGNYGYTF
j_gene: TRBJ1-2
v_gene: TRBV10-3
abundance: -
d_gene: -

CDR3nt: TGCAGCGCAAACAGCTTGAACACTGAAGCTTTCTTT
CDR3aa: CSANSLNTEAFF
j_gene: TRBJ1-1
v_gene: TRBV29-1
abundance: -
d_gene: -

CDR3nt: TGTGCCAGCAGTTTTCGACAGGGGGGGGAAAAACTGTTTTTT
CDR3aa: CASSFRQGGEKLFF
j_gene: TRBJ1-4
v_gene: TRBV28
abundance: -
d_gene: TRBD1

CDR3nt: TGTGCCAGCACCGCCCCCACAGGGGGCTATGGAAACACCATATATTTT
CDR3aa: CASTAPTGGYGNTIYF
j_gene: TRBJ1-3
v_gene: TRBV2
abundance: -
d_gene: TRBD1

CDR3nt: TGTGCCAGCAGCCGTGCTCCTTTTGACTTGAAATACGATGGCTACACCTTC
CDR3aa: CASSRAPFDLKYDGYTF
j_gene: TRBJ1-2
v_gene: TRBV7-9
abundance: few
d_gene: -

CDR3nt: TGTGCCAGCAGCTTAGATCGGGGGAGCAATCAGCCCCAGCATTTT
CDR3aa: CASSLDRGSNQPQHF
j_gene: TRBJ1-5
v_gene: TRBV11-2
abundance: -
d_gene: -

CDR3nt: TGTGCCAGCAGTAGGACAAATAATGAAAAACTGTTTTTT
CDR3aa: CASSRTNNEKLFF
j_gene: TRBJ1-4
v_gene: TRBV2
abundance: once
d_gene: -

CDR3nt: TGCGCCAGCAGCTTGGCCATTCGACAGGCTAGCAATTCACCCCTCCACTTT
CDR3aa: CASSLAIRQASNSPLHF
j_gene: TRBJ1-6
v_gene: TRBV5-1
abundance: -
d_gene: -

CDR3nt: TGTGCCAGTTCCCGGGGGGCCTCGAACACTGAAGCTTTCTTT
CDR3aa: CASSRGASNTEAFF
j_gene: TRBJ1-1
v_gene: TRBV2
abundance: -
d_gene: -

CDR3nt: TGTGCCACCAGCAGATCGGACAGGACTAACTATGGCTACACCTTC
CDR3aa: CATSRSDRTNYGYTF
j_gene: TRBJ1-2
v_gene: TRBV15
abundance: -
d_gene: TRBD1

CDR3nt: TGTGCCAGCAGCCCCGACAGCTATGGCTACACCTTC
CDR3aa: CASSPDSYGYTF
j_gene: TRBJ1-2
v_gene: TRBV9
abundance: few
d_gene: -

CDR3nt: TGTGCCAGCAGCTTGCAGGGGTCGACCTATAATTCACCCCTCCACTTT
CDR3aa: CASSLQGSTYNSPLHF
j_gene: TRBJ1-6
v_gene: TRBV7-3
abundance: -
d_gene: -

CDR3nt: TGTGCCAGCAGCCAAGGAATCCAGCGGGGGGGACGGGAGCAGTTCTTC
CDR3aa: CASSQGIQRGGREQFF
j_gene: TRBJ2-1
v_gene: TRBV3-1/TRBV3-2
abundance: -
d_gene: TRBD2

CDR3nt: TGTGCCAGCAGCTCGCGGGCCTCAGTCCCTGAAGCTTTCTTT
CDR3aa: CASSSRASVPEAFF
j_gene: TRBJ1-1
v_gene: TRBV7-2
abundance: -
d_gene: -

CDR3nt: TGTGCCAGTAGTACCGGGACACCTTATGGCTACACCTTC
CDR3aa: CASSTGTPYGYTF
j_gene: TRBJ1-2
v_gene: TRBV19
abundance: -
d_gene: -

CDR3nt: TGTGCCAGCAGCTTCGGGACAGGGCGAACTGAAGCTTTCTTT
CDR3aa: CASSFGTGRTEAFF
j_gene: TRBJ1-1
v_gene: TRBV7-9
abundance: -
d_gene: TRBD1

CDR3nt: TGCGCCAGCAGCTTGGCCGGCCAGGGGAGCGAAAAACTGTTTTTT
CDR3aa: CASSLAGQGSEKLFF
j_gene: TRBJ1-4
v_gene: TRBV5-1
abundance: once
d_gene: -

CDR3nt: TGTGCCAGCAGTGAGCGGGACACAGATACGCAGTATTTT
CDR3aa: CASSERDTDTQYF
j_gene: TRBJ2-3
v_gene: TRBV6-1
abundance: few
d_gene: -

CDR3nt: TGTGCCACCAGCAGAGGGGGCCAAGCCGGCACAGATACGCAGTATTTT
CDR3aa: CATSRGGQAGTDTQYF
j_gene: TRBJ2-3
v_gene: TRBV15
abundance: few
d_gene: -

CDR3nt: TGTGCCAGCAGTTTAGGGACAGGGTCTCGTGGAACTTCACCCCTCCACTTT
CDR3aa: CASSLGTGSRGTSPLHF
j_gene: TRBJ1-6
v_gene: TRBV28
abundance: -
d_gene: TRBD1

CDR3nt: TGTGCCAGCAGCTTTTTGGGTACAGGGTCTTATGGAAACACCATATATTTT
CDR3aa: CASSFLGTGSYGNTIYF
j_gene: TRBJ1-3
v_gene: TRBV28
abundance: -
d_gene: -

CDR3nt: TGTGCCAGCAGCCAAACCACTTTAGCGGGGGGAGGGGATACGCAGTATTTT
CDR3aa: CASSQTTLAGGGDTQYF
j_gene: TRBJ2-3
v_gene: TRBV4-2
abundance: -
d_gene: TRBD2

CDR3nt: TGTGCCAGCAGTGATCTAGCCGATAGCTCCTACAATGAGCAGTTCTTC
CDR3aa: CASSDLADSSYNEQFF
j_gene: TRBJ2-1
v_gene: TRBV6-4
abundance: -
d_gene: -

CDR3nt: TGTGCCATCAGTGACCCACCAGGGGTGTCTCAAGAGACCCAGTACTTC
CDR3aa: CAISDPPGVSQETQYF
j_gene: TRBJ2-5
v_gene: TRBV10-3
abundance: -
d_gene: -

CDR3nt: TGTGCCAGCAGCTTACGATCGGGGGACACTGAAGCTTTCTTT
CDR3aa: CASSLRSGDTEAFF
j_gene: TRBJ1-1
v_gene: TRBV11-3
abundance: -
d_gene: -

CDR3nt: TGTGCCAGCAGCTCTCTAGCGGGGGGGCGCGAGCAGTACTTC
CDR3aa: CASSSLAGGREQYF
j_gene: TRBJ2-7
v_gene: TRBV5-4
abundance: -
d_gene: TRBD2

CDR3nt: TGTGCCAGCAGCTTAACGGGGGGAAACACTGAAGCTTTCTTT
CDR3aa: CASSLTGGNTEAFF
j_gene: TRBJ1-1
v_gene: TRBV11-1
abundance: -
d_gene: -

CDR3nt: TGTGCCAGTAGCGGGGGGATTACAGATACGCAGTATTTT
CDR3aa: CASSGGITDTQYF
j_gene: TRBJ2-3
v_gene: TRBV19
abundance: -
d_gene: TRBD2

CDR3nt: TGTGCCAGCAGCCAAGAAGGAGGGTCTTATGGCTACACCTTC
CDR3aa: CASSQEGGSYGYTF
j_gene: TRBJ1-2
v_gene: TRBV3-1/TRBV3-2
abundance: -
d_gene: -

CDR3nt: TGTGCCAGCAGAGGACAGGGCTTTAGTTCACCCCTCCACTTT
CDR3aa: CASRGQGFSSPLHF
j_gene: TRBJ1-6
v_gene: TRBV6-6
abundance: -
d_gene: TRBD1

CDR3nt: TGTGCCTGGAGTGTAGGCAGGGTAGGGGACACTGAAGCTTTCTTT
CDR3aa: CAWSVGRVGDTEAFF
j_gene: TRBJ1-1
v_gene: TRBV30
abundance: -
d_gene: -